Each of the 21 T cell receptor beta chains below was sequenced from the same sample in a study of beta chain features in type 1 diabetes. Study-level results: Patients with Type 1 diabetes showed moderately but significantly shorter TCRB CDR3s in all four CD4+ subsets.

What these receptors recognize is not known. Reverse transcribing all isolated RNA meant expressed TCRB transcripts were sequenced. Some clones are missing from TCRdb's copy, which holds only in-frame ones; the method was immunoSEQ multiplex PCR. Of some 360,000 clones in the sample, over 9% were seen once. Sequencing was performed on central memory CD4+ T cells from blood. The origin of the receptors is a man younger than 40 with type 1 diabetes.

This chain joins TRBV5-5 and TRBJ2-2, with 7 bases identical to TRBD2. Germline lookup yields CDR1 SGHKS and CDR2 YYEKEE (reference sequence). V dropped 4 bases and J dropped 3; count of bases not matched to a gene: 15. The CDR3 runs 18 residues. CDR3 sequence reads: CASSALSPLAAHTGELFF. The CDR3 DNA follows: TGTGCCAGCAGCGCCTTATCCCCCCTAGCGGCCCACACCGGGGAGCTGTTTTTT.

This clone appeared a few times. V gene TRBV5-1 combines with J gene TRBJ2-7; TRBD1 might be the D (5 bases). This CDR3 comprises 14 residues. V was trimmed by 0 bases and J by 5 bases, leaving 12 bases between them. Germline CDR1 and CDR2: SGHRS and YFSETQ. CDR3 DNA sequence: TGCGCCAGCAGCTTGGGTGAGTGGGGCCACGAGCAGTACTTC. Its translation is CASSLGEWGHEQYF.

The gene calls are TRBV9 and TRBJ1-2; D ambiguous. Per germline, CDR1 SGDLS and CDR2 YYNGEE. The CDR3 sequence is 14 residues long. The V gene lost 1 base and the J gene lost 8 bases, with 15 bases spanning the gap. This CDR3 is CASSVPGLDKGYTF. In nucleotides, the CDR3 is TGTGCCAGCAGCGTACCCGGATTAGATAAGGGCTACACCTTC.

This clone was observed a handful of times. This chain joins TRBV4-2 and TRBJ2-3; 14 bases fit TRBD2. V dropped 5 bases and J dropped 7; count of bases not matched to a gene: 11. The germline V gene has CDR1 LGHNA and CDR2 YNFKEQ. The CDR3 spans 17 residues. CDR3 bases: TGTGCCAGCAGCTCTGGGGGACTAGCGGGAGTTTTTAATACGCAGTATTTT. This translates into CASSSGGLAGVFNTQYF.

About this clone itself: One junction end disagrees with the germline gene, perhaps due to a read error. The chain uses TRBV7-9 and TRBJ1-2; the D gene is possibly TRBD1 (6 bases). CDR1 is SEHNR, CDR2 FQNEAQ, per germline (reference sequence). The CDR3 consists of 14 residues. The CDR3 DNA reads TGTGCCGGCAGCTTAGATAACAGGGCCTATGGCTACACCTTC. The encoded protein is CAGSLDNRAYGYTF.

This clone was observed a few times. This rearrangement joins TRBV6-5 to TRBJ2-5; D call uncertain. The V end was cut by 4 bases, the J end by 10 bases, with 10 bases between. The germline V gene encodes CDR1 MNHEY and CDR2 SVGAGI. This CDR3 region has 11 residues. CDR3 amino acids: CASSSSLGQYF. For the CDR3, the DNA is TGTGCCAGCAGTTCGAGCCTGGGCCAGTACTTC.

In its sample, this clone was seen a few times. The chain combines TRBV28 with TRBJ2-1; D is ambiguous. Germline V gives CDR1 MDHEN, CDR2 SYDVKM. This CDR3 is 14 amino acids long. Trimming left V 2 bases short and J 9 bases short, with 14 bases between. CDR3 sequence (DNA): TGTGCCAGCAGTTTAAATGGACGACCCAGTGAGCAGTTCTTC. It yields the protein CASSLNGRPSEQFF.

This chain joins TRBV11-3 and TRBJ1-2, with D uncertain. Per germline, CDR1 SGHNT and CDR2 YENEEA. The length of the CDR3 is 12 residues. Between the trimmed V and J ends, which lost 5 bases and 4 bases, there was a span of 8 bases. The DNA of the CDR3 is TGTGCCAGCAGCCCAGAGGGCTATGGCTACACCTTC. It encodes CASSPEGYGYTF.

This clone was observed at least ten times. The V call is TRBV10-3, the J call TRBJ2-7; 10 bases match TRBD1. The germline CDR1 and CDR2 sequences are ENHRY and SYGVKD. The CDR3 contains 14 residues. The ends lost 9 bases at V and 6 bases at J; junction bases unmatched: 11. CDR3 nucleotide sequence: TGTGCCATAGCGGGGGACAGGGGAATTCGCGAGCAGTACTTC. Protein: CAIAGDRGIREQYF.

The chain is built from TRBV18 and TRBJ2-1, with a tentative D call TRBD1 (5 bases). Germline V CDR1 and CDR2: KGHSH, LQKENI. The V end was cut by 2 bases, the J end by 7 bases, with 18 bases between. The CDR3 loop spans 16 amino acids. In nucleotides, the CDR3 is TGTGCCAGCTCACCAGGGTTCTCAGGGAAACTGAATGAGCAGTTCTTC. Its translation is CASSPGFSGKLNEQFF.

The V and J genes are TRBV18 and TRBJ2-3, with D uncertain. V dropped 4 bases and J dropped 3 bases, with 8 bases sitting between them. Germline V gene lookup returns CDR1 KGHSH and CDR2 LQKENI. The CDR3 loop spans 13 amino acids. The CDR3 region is CASSRSQTDTQYF. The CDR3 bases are TGTGCCAGCTCACGGTCTCAAACAGATACGCAGTATTTT.

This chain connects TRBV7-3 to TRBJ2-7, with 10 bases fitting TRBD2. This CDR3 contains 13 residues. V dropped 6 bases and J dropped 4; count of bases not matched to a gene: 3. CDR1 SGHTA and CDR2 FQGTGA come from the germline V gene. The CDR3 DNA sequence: TGTGCCAGCAGAGCGGGAGGGAGTTACGAGCAGTACTTC. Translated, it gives CASRAGGSYEQYF.

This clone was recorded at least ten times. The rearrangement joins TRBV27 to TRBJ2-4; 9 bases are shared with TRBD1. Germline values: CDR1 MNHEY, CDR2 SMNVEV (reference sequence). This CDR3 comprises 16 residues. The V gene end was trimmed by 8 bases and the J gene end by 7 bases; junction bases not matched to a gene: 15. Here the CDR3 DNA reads TGTGCCAGCCGTACATTACCGGGACAGGGAGGTAACATTCAGTACTTC. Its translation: CASRTLPGQGGNIQYF.

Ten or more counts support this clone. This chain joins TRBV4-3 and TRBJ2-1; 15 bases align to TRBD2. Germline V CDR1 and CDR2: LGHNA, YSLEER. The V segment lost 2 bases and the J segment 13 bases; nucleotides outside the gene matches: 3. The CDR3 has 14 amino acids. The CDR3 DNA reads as TGCGCCAGCAGCCAATTGGGACTAGCGGGAGGTCAGTTCTTC. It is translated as CASSQLGLAGGQFF.

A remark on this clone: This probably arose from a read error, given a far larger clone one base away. CDR3 amino acids: CASSLGQGNQPQHF. The CDR3 nucleotides read TGTGCCAGCAGCTTAGGACAGGGCAATCAGCCCCAGCATTTT. This chain joins TRBV25-1 and TRBJ1-5; 7 positions match TRBD1. V shed 6 bases, J shed 2 bases, and the junction held 4 bases outside the gene matches. Germline CDR1 and CDR2: MGHDK and SYGVNS. The CDR3 totals 14 residues.

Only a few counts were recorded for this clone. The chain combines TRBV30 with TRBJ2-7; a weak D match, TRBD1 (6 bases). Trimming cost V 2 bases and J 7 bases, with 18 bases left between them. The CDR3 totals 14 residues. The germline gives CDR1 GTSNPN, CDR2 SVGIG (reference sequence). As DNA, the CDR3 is TGTGCCTGGAGTTCGCAGGGGCGTGGGGGAGAGCAGTACTTC. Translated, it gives CAWSSQGRGGEQYF. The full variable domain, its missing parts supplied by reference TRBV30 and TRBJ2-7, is SQTIHQWPATLVQPVGSPLSLECTVEGTSNPNLYWYRQAAGRGLQLLFYSVGIGQISSEVPQNLSASRPQDRQFILSSKKLLLSDSGFYLCAWSSQGRGGEQYFGPGTRLTVT.

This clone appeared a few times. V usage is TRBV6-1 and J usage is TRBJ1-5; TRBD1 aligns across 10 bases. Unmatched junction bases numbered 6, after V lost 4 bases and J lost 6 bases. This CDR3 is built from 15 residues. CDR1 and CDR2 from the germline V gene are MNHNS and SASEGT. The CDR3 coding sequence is TGTGCCAGCAGTGTTAGACAGGGGGCAGGTCAGCCCCAGCATTTT. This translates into CASSVRQGAGQPQHF.

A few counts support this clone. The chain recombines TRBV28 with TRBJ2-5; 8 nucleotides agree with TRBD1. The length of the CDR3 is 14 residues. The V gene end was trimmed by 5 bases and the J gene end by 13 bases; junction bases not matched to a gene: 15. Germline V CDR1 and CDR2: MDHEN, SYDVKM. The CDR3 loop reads CASSTLGTGSRGYF. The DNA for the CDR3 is TGTGCCAGCAGTACTCTCGGGACAGGTAGTCGGGGGTACTTC.

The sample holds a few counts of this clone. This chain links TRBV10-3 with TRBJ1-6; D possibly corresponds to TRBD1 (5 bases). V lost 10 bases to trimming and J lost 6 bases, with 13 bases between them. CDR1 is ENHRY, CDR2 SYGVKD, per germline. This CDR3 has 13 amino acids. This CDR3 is CATPPGPNSPLHF. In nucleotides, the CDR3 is TGTGCCACCCCCCCGGGGCCTAATTCACCCCTCCACTTT.

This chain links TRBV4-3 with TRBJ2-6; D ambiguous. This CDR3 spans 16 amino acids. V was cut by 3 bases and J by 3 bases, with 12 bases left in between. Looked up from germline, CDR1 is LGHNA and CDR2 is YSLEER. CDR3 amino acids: CASSHFAGRGANVLTF. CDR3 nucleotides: TGCGCCAGCAGCCATTTTGCCGGGCGTGGGGCCAACGTCCTGACTTTC.

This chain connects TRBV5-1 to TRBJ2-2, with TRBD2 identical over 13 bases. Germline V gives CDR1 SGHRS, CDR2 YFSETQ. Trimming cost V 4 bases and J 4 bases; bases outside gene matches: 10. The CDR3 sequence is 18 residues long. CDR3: CASSRGLAGPRATGELFF. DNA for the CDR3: TGCGCCAGCAGCCGGGGACTAGCGGGACCCCGGGCCACCGGGGAGCTGTTTTTT.